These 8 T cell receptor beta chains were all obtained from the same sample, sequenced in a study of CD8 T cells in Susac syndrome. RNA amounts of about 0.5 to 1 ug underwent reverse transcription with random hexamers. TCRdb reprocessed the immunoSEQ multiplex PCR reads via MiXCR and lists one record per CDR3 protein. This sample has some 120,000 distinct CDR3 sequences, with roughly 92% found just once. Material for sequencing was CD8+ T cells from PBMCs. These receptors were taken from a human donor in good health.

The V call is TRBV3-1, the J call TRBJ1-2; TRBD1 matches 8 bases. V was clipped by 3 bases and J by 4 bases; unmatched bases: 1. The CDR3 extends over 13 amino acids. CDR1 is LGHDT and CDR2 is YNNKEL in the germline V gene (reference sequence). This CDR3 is CASSQGTGYGYTF. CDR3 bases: TGTGCCAGCAGCCAGGGGACAGGCTATGGCTACACCTTC. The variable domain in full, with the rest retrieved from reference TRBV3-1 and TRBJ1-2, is DTAVSQTPKYLVTQMGNDKSIKCEQNLGHDTMYWYKQDSKKFLKIMFSYNNKELIINETVPNRFSPKSPDKAHLNLHINSLELGDSAVYFCASSQGTGYGYTFGSGTRLTVV.

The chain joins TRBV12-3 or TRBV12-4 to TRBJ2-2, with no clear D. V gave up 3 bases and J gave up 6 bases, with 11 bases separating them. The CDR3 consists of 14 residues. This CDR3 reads CASSFLSSPGELFF. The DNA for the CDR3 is TGTGCCAGCAGTTTTTTGAGTTCCCCCGGGGAGCTGTTTTTT.

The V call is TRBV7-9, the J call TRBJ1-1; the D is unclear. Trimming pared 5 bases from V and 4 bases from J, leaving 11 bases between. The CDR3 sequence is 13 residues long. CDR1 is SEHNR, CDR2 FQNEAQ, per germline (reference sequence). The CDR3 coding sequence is TGTGCCAGCAGCGTCCCAAGGGCCACTGAAGCTTTCTTT. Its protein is CASSVPRATEAFF.

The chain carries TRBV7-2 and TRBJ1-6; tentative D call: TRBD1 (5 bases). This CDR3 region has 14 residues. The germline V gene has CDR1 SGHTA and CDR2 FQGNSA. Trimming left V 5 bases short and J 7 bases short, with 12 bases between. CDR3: CASSPGGVNSPLHF. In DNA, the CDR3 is TGTGCCAGCAGCCCCGGGGGGGTAAATTCACCCCTCCACTTT.

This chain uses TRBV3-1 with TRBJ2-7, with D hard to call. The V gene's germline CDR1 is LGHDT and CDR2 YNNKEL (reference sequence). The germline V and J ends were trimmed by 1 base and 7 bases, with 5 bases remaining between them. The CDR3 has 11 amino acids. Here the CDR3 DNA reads TGTGCCAGCAGCCAAGGCCCGGAGCAGTACTTC. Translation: CASSQGPEQYF.

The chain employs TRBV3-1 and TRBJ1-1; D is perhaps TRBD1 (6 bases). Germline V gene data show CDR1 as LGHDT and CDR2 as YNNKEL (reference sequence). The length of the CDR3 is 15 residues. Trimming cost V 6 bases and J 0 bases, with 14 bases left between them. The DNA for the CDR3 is TGTGCCAGCAGTTTACGGGACACACTGAACACTGAAGCTTTCTTT. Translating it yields CASSLRDTLNTEAFF.

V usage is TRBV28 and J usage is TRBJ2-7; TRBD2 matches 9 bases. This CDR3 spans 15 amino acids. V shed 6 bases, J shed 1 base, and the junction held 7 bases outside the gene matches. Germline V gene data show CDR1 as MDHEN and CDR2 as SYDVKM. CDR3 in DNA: TGTGCCAGCAGCTTGACTAGCGGATTTTCCTACGAGCAGTACTTC. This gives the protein CASSLTSGFSYEQYF.

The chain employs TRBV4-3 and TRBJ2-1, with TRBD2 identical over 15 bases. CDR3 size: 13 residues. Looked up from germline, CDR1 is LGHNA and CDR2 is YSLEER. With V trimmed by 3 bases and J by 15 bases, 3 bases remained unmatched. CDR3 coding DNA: TGCGCCAGCAGCCAGGGGACTAGCGGGAGGCGGTTCTTC. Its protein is CASSQGTSGRRFF.